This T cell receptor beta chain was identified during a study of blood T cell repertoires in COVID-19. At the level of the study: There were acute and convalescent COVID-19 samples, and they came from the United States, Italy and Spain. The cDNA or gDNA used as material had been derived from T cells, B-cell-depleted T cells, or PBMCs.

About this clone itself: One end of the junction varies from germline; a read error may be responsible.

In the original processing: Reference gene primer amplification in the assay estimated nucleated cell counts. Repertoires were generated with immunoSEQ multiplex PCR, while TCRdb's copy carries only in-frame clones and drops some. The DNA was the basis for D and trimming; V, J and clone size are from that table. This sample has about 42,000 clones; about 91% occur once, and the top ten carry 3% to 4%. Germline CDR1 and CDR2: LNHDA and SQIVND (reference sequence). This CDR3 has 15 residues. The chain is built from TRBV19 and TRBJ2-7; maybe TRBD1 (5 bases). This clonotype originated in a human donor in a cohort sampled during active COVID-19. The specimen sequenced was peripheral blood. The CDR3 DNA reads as TGTGCCAGTAGTATAGCCGCAGGGCCCTCCGACGAGCAGTACTTC. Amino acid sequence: CASSIAAGPSDEQYF.